The 23 T cell receptor beta chains given below trace back to one sample, sequenced in a study of blood T cell repertoires in COVID-19 (dated by TCRdb to the early 2020s). The library was built by means of the immunoSEQ multiplex PCR assay. The immuneACCESS repertoire file appears here via TCRdb, limited to in-frame rearrangements. These files lack a portion of the clones; in checked studies, under half of the deficit traces to unresolved V genes, and the cause of the others is not known. The sample records 150,000 to 200,000 clones, around 81% of which are singletons. Roughly 8.1% of the sample goes to the ten largest clones. The sample consisted of peripheral blood. Receptors were obtained from an elderly woman with COVID-19, enrolled during active disease.

The chain joins TRBV9 to TRBJ2-1; D is unclear. The V gene lost 2 bases and the J gene lost 0 bases, with 3 bases spanning the gap. CDR1 and CDR2 (germline): SGDLS, YYNGEE. This CDR3 region has 13 residues. The CDR3 sequence is CASSVRSYNEQFF. The CDR3 DNA sequence: TGTGCCAGCAGCGTTCGCTCCTACAATGAGCAGTTCTTC. The whole variable domain, filled in from reference TRBV9 and TRBJ2-1, reads DSGVTQTPKHLITATGQRVTLRCSPRSGDLSVYWYQQSLDQGLQFLIQYYNGEERAKGNILERFSAQQFPDLHSELNLSSLELGDSALYFCASSVRSYNEQFFGPGTRLTVL.

This clone was picked up one time. V gene TRBV19 combines with J gene TRBJ2-5, with 7 bases lining up with TRBD1. The germline CDR1 and CDR2 sequences are LNHDA and SQIVND (reference sequence). The CDR3 is 13 residues long. V lost 6 bases to trimming and J lost 5 bases; unmatched junction nucleotides: 6. CDR3 protein: CASSPQGVETQYF. In DNA, the CDR3 is TGTGCCAGTAGCCCCCAGGGGGTTGAGACCCAGTACTTC.

In its sample, this clone was seen a few times. J is TRBJ1-4 and V is TRBV25-1, with D possibly matching TRBD1 (6 bases). Between the trimmed V and J ends, which lost 3 bases and 10 bases, there was a span of 9 bases. Germline CDR1 MGHDK, CDR2 SYGVNS. The CDR3 sequence is 12 residues long. The CDR3 spells CASSEGARKLFF. The DNA of the CDR3 is TGTGCCAGCAGTGAGGGGGCTAGAAAACTGTTTTTT. The entire variable domain, with the rest obtained from reference TRBV25-1 and TRBJ1-4, is as follows: EADIYQTPRYLVIGTGKKITLECSQTMGHDKMYWYQQDPGMELHLIHYSYGVNSTEKGDLSSESTVSRIRTEHFPLTLESARPSHTSQYLCASSEGARKLFFGSGTQLSVL.

This chain joins TRBV11-3 and TRBJ2-1, with TRBD1 matching 10 bases. The germline V gene encodes CDR1 SGHNT and CDR2 YENEEA. The length of the CDR3 is 15 residues. The V and J ends lost 5 bases and 5 bases, in that order; junction bases with no gene match: 6. CDR3 sequence (DNA): TGTGCCAGCAGCCGGGGACAGGGGAGTAACAATGAGCAGTTCTTC. Protein sequence: CASSRGQGSNNEQFF.

This chain links TRBV2 with TRBJ1-1, with 7 bases fitting TRBD1. With V trimmed by 7 bases and J by 5 bases, 10 bases remained unmatched. CDR1 is SNHLY and CDR2 is FYNNEI in the germline V gene. CDR3 size: 14 residues. DNA for the CDR3: TGTGCCAGCACTTCTTCGACAGGGCGTACTGAAGCTTTCTTT. Translating it yields CASTSSTGRTEAFF.

The CDR3 sequence is CASSLASGANSPLHF. In DNA, the CDR3 is TGTGCCAGCAGCTTAGCGTCAGGGGCAAATTCACCCCTCCACTTT. V usage is TRBV7-8 and J usage is TRBJ1-6; D may be TRBD1 (6 bases). The ends were cut back, 0 bases at V and 7 bases at J, with 10 bases in the middle. The germline V gene has CDR1 SGHVS and CDR2 FQNEAQ. The CDR3 covers 15 residues.

The CDR3 DNA sequence: TGTGCCAGCAGTCGCTTCGCCACGAAGTCGGGAGGTAACGAGCAGTACTTC. This gives the protein CASSRFATKSGGNEQYF. V gene TRBV27 combines with J gene TRBJ2-7, with TRBD2 identical over 7 bases. In germline, CDR1 is MNHEY, CDR2 SMNVEV (reference sequence). The CDR3 has 17 residues. V lost 5 bases, J lost 5 bases, and 18 bases stayed unmatched.

The chain uses TRBV29-1 and TRBJ2-3; 8 bases are shared with TRBD2. Germline loops: CDR1 SQVTM, CDR2 ANQGSEA. The CDR3 is 12 amino acids. With 7 bases clipped from V and 0 bases from J, the junction kept 0 bases outside the gene matches. In nucleotides, the CDR3 is TGCAGCGCTAGCGGGAGCACAGATACGCAGTATTTT. Amino acids: CSASGSTDTQYF.

This sequence joins TRBV19 and TRBJ2-3, with TRBD2 identical over 11 bases. V gave up 4 bases and J gave up 4 bases; unmatched junction bases: 7. Germline V CDR1 and CDR2: LNHDA, SQIVND (reference sequence). This CDR3 comprises 16 residues. Here the CDR3 reads CASSTLAGGLADTQYF. The CDR3 coding sequence is TGTGCCAGTAGTACTTTAGCGGGAGGGTTAGCAGATACGCAGTATTTT.

This rearrangement joins TRBV6-5 to TRBJ1-3, with D possibly TRBD1 on 6 matching bases. CDR3 length equals 15 residues. Trimming shortened V by 6 bases and J by 0 bases, and 12 bases separated the two germline ends. Germline CDR1 is MNHEY and CDR2 is SVGAGI. The CDR3, as DNA: TGTGCCAGCAGCAGGGGTCTGAGCTCTGGAAACACCATATATTTT. Amino acid sequence: CASSRGLSSGNTIYF.

The chain recombines TRBV9 with TRBJ1-3, with unresolved D. Germline values: CDR1 SGDLS, CDR2 YYNGEE. With 4 bases removed from V and 1 base from J, the gap between germline ends came to 12 bases. CDR3 length: 15 residues. CDR3 sequence: CASSTSAQSGNTIYF. CDR3 DNA: TGTGCCAGCAGCACCTCCGCACAGTCTGGAAACACCATATATTTT.

The rearrangement uses TRBV11-2 and TRBJ2-5, with no clear D. Germline V lookup: CDR1 SGHAT, CDR2 FQNNGV. Trimming stripped 0 bases from V and 4 bases from J, with 6 bases between. This CDR3 region has 13 residues. The CDR3 nucleotides read TGTGCCAGCAGCTTAGATGGGCTAGAGACCCAGTACTTC. This gives the protein CASSLDGLETQYF. The complete variable domain, with remaining parts taken from reference TRBV11-2 and TRBJ2-5, reads EAGVAQSPRYKIIEKRQSVAFWCNPISGHATLYWYQQILGQGPKLLIQFQNNGVVDDSQLPKDRFSAERLKGVDSTLKIQPAKLEDSAVYLCASSLDGLETQYFGPGTRLLVL.

This sequence joins TRBV3-1 (or the pseudogene TRBV3-2) and TRBJ1-3; D unresolved. V lost 1 base, J lost 13 bases, and 14 bases lay in between. Germline CDR1 reads LGHDT; CDR2 reads YNNKEL (reference sequence). The CDR3 contains 13 residues. CDR3 protein: CASSQGPGDRIYF. The CDR3 DNA reads as TGTGCCAGCAGCCAAGGACCTGGAGATCGAATATATTTT.

This rearrangement joins TRBV4-2 to TRBJ2-1; 10 bases line up with TRBD2. Germline V gene lookup returns CDR1 LGHNA and CDR2 YNFKEQ. The CDR3 is 16 residues long. Trimming took 6 bases from V and 0 from J; bases not matched to a gene: 5. The chain's CDR3 is CASSSIAGGSYNEQFF. CDR3 DNA sequence: TGTGCCAGCAGTTCCATAGCGGGGGGCTCCTACAATGAGCAGTTCTTC.

The chain is built from TRBV29-1 and TRBJ2-7; tentatively, D is TRBD2 (7 bases). Per the germline V gene, CDR1 is SQVTM and CDR2 is ANQGSEA. This CDR3 contains 13 residues. V lost 5 bases and J lost 4, with 15 bases in between. CDR3 sequence: CSVWGGAMYEQYF. As DNA, the CDR3 is TGCAGCGTTTGGGGGGGGGCGATGTACGAGCAGTACTTC.

This clone was counted only a few times. The CDR3, as DNA: TGTGCCAGCGGTGACAGGCTCGATCAGCCCCAGCATTTT. Translation gives CASGDRLDQPQHF. The rearrangement uses TRBV19 and TRBJ1-5; perhaps TRBD1 as D (6 bases). Germline V CDR1 and CDR2: LNHDA, SQIVND (reference sequence). CDR3 length: 13 residues. V was trimmed by 9 bases and J by 5 bases, leaving 14 bases between them. Using reference TRBV19 and TRBJ1-5 for the parts outside the CDR3, the full variable domain is DGGITQSPKYLFRKEGQNVTLSCEQNLNHDAMYWYRQDPGQGLRLIYYSQIVNDFQKGDIAEGYSVSREKKESFPLTVTSAQKNPTAFYLCASGDRLDQPQHFGDGTRLSIL.

This chain links TRBV18 with TRBJ1-5, with TRBD1 identical over 7 bases. The V segment lost 5 bases and the J segment 0 bases; nucleotides outside the gene matches: 7. This CDR3 is built from 16 residues. Per the germline V gene, CDR1 is KGHSH and CDR2 is LQKENI. The CDR3 sequence is CASSTGTAYSNQPQHF. The CDR3 DNA follows: TGTGCCAGCTCAACCGGGACAGCTTATAGCAATCAGCCCCAGCATTTT.

The chain joins TRBV7-8 to TRBJ1-1; D unclear. Between the trimmed V and J ends, which lost 2 bases and 0 bases, there was a span of 10 bases. The CDR3 is made up of 15 amino acids. Germline lookup yields CDR1 SGHVS and CDR2 FQNEAQ. The CDR3 DNA follows: TGTGCCAGCAGCTTAATGGCAGTTATGAACACTGAAGCTTTCTTT. Translation gives CASSLMAVMNTEAFF.

This clone was counted once. The V call is TRBV6-5, the J call TRBJ1-6; TRBD1 agrees at 7 bases. Trimming cost V 2 bases and J 6 bases; bases outside gene matches: 4. Looked up from germline, CDR1 is MNHEY and CDR2 is SVGAGI. The CDR3 sequence is 15 residues long. CDR3 nucleotide sequence: TGTGCCAGCAGTTACGCAGGGGGAGGTAATTCACCCCTCCACTTT. The encoded protein is CASSYAGGGNSPLHF.

This clone has a single count. The rearrangement joins TRBV6-5 to TRBJ2-5; 7 bases line up with TRBD2. The V and J ends lost 6 bases and 1 base, in that order; junction bases with no gene match: 8. This CDR3 spans 15 amino acids. CDR1 is MNHEY and CDR2 is SVGAGI in the germline V gene. CDR3 DNA: TGTGCCAGCAGGGGAACTAGCGCAACCCAAGAGACCCAGTACTTC. This gives the protein CASRGTSATQETQYF.

The V call is TRBV7-6, the J call TRBJ2-7; 10 nucleotides match TRBD1. This CDR3 region has 15 residues. The germline V gene encodes CDR1 SGHVS and CDR2 FNYEAQ. V lost 5 bases, J lost 6 bases, and 10 bases stayed unmatched. CDR3: CASSGTRDRGSEQYF. DNA of the CDR3: TGTGCCAGCAGCGGAACCCGGGACAGGGGTTCCGAGCAGTACTTC.

CDR3 protein: CASSLLGQGSYGYTF. The CDR3 nucleotides are TGCGCCAGCAGCTTGTTGGGACAGGGGTCCTATGGCTACACCTTC. V gene TRBV5-1 combines with J gene TRBJ1-2, with 10 nucleotides matching TRBD1. The germline V gene has CDR1 SGHRS and CDR2 YFSETQ. V gave up 1 base and J gave up 4 bases; unmatched junction bases: 4. The CDR3 covers 15 residues.

This clone was counted a few times. The rearrangement uses TRBV11-2 and TRBJ1-2; 8 bases line up with TRBD1. The J segment lost 2 bases and the V segment lost 5 bases, leaving 7 bases of the junction unmatched. In germline, CDR1 is SGHAT, CDR2 FQNNGV. CDR3 length: 15 residues. CDR3 protein: CASSLRQGWNYGYTF. CDR3 coding DNA: TGTGCCAGCAGCCTTCGACAGGGGTGGAACTATGGCTACACCTTC.